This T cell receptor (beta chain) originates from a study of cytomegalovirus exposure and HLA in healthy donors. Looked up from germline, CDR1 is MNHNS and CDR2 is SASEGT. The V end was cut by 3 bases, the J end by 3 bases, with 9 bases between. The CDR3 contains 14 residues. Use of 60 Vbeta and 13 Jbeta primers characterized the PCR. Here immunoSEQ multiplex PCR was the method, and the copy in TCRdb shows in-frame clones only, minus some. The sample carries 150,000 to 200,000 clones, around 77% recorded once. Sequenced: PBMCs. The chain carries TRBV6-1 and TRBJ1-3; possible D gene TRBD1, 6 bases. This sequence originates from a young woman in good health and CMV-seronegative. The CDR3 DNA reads TGTGCCAGCAGTGAGGGGGCAAGTGGAAACACCATATATTTT. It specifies CASSEGASGNTIYF.